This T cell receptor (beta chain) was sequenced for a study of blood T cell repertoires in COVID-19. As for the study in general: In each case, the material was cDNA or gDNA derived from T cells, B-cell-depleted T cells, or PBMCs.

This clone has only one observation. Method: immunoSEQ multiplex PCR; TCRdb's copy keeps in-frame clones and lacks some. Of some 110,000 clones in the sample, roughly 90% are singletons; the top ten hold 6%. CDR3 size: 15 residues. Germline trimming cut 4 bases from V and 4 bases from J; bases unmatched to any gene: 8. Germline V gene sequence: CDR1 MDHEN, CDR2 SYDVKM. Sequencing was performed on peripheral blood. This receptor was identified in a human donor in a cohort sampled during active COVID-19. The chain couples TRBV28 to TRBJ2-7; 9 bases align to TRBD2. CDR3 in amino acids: CASSSLAGVRYEQYF. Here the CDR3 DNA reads TGTGCCAGCAGTTCATTAGCGGGAGTTCGGTACGAGCAGTACTTC.